One and the same sample provided the 22 T cell receptor beta chains below, sequenced in a study of blood T cell repertoires in COVID-19. Repertoires were generated with immunoSEQ multiplex PCR, while TCRdb's copy carries only in-frame clones and drops some. The sample contains a few hundred thousand clones, 84% of which appear only once. Sequenced input: peripheral blood. Receptors were obtained from a man younger than 45 with active or convalescent COVID-19.

This chain connects TRBV13 to TRBJ1-3; 8 bases fit TRBD1. With 5 bases clipped from V and 4 bases from J, the junction kept 13 bases outside the gene matches. From germline, CDR1 is PRHDT and CDR2 FYEKMQ (reference sequence). This CDR3 region has 17 residues. CDR3 residues: CASSQTPSAGGGNTIYF. The CDR3 nucleotides read TGTGCCAGCAGCCAGACCCCCTCGGCAGGGGGCGGAAACACCATATATTTT.

The chain links TRBV5-6 to TRBJ1-5; D not certain. The CDR3 runs 14 residues. Germline CDR1 reads SGHDT; CDR2 reads YYEEEE. V gave up 5 bases and J gave up 6 bases, with 15 bases separating them. CDR3 amino acids: CASSLSGRIQPQHF. CDR3 bases: TGTGCCAGCAGTTTAAGCGGACGGATTCAGCCCCAGCATTTT.

The chain carries TRBV11-2 and TRBJ1-5, with D perhaps TRBD1 (5 bases). Trimming left V 5 bases short and J 6 bases short, with 8 bases between. Germline values: CDR1 SGHAT, CDR2 FQNNGV. The CDR3 sequence is 12 residues long. CDR3 sequence: CASSQGTQPQHF. CDR3 DNA: TGTGCCAGCAGCCAGGGAACTCAGCCCCAGCATTTT.

This chain uses TRBV7-2 with TRBJ2-4; 9 nucleotides line up with TRBD2. CDR3 size: 14 residues. V gave up 7 bases and J gave up 8 bases; unmatched junction bases: 9. Looked up from germline, CDR1 is SGHTA and CDR2 is FQGNSA. CDR3 sequence: CASTFRGRGDIQYF. The CDR3 bases are TGTGCCAGCACCTTCCGCGGGAGGGGGGACATTCAGTACTTC.

The rearrangement joins TRBV18 to TRBJ1-5; weak D call: TRBD1 (6 bases). The CDR3 covers 13 residues. In germline, CDR1 is KGHSH, CDR2 LQKENI. V shed 8 bases and J shed 2 bases, with 10 bases lying between them. CDR3 coding DNA: TGTGCCAGCGCTGCAGGGGGCAATCAGCCCCAGCATTTT. Its protein product is CASAAGGNQPQHF.

This clone was seen once. This chain links TRBV21-1 with TRBJ2-1; the D call in the table, TRBD1, was not verified against the DNA. TRBV21-1 corresponds to a pseudogene. The CDR3 is made up of 18 amino acids. The CDR3 DNA sequence: TGTGCCAGCAGCAAAGGACAGCGAACGAAGATCTCCTACAATGAGCAGTTCTTC. Its protein product is CASSKGQRTKISYNEQFF.

The chain has TRBV4-1 and TRBJ2-6; D perhaps matches TRBD1 (6 bases). The CDR3 totals 18 residues. Germline values: CDR1 MGHRA, CDR2 YSYEKL. V lost 0 bases and J lost 1, with 13 bases in between. The CDR3 is CASSQDPPTGSGANVLTF. The DNA of the CDR3 is TGCGCCAGCAGCCAAGACCCCCCAACAGGGTCTGGGGCCAACGTCCTGACTTTC.

The chain carries TRBV5-1 and TRBJ1-1; 7 nucleotides line up with TRBD1. This CDR3 region has 13 residues. Trimming at V came to 4 bases and at J to 5 bases, leaving 5 bases not matched to a gene. Germline V gives CDR1 SGHRS, CDR2 YFSETQ. The CDR3 is CASSPSRGTEAFF. CDR3 in DNA: TGCGCCAGCAGCCCCTCCAGGGGGACTGAAGCTTTCTTT.

The genes are TRBV5-6 and TRBJ2-7, with D perhaps matching TRBD2 (6 bases). Trimming shortened V by 4 bases and J by 7 bases, and 21 bases separated the two germline ends. CDR3 length: 15 amino acids. Germline lookup yields CDR1 SGHDT and CDR2 YYEEEE. CDR3 DNA: TGTGCCAGCAGCATCGGGGACCGCTCTCGGGGGGAGCAGTACTTC. Translating it yields CASSIGDRSRGEQYF.

V usage is TRBV4-2 and J usage is TRBJ2-1, with 10 positions matching TRBD1. The CDR3 runs 15 residues. V dropped 1 base and J dropped 8; count of bases not matched to a gene: 5. The germline V gene has CDR1 LGHNA and CDR2 YNFKEQ. CDR3 sequence: CASSQGGTGDYEQFF. As DNA, the CDR3 is TGTGCCAGCAGCCAAGGAGGGACAGGGGATTATGAGCAGTTCTTC.

This sequence joins TRBV14 and TRBJ1-6, with a possible D match to TRBD1 (5 bases). The length of the CDR3 is 15 residues. V was trimmed by 3 bases and J by 6 bases, leaving 12 bases between them. Germline V gene lookup returns CDR1 SGHDN and CDR2 FVKESK. The CDR3, as DNA: TGTGCCAGCAGCCAGACCGGAAGGGGTAATTCACCCCTCCACTTT. Its protein product is CASSQTGRGNSPLHF.

J is TRBJ1-5 and V is TRBV5-1; no clear D gene. Germline assignment: CDR1 SGHRS and CDR2 YFSETQ. V dropped 0 bases and J dropped 0 bases, with 7 bases sitting between them. This CDR3 has 15 residues. This CDR3 reads CASSLGPYSNQPQHF. In nucleotides, the CDR3 is TGCGCCAGCAGCTTGGGGCCATATAGCAATCAGCCCCAGCATTTT.

A few counts support this clone. The rearrangement joins TRBV27 to TRBJ2-7; 9 bases are shared with TRBD2. Germline values: CDR1 MNHEY, CDR2 SMNVEV (reference sequence). CDR3 length equals 13 residues. Trimming took 9 bases from V and 3 from J; bases not matched to a gene: 6. The CDR3 region has the DNA TGTGCCAGGCTTAGCGGGAGAGACTACGAGCAGTACTTC. It encodes CARLSGRDYEQYF.

This clone was detected once. This chain joins TRBV28 and TRBJ2-3, with 13 bases fitting TRBD2. V shed 2 bases, J shed 6 bases, and the junction held 5 bases outside the gene matches. From germline, CDR1 is MDHEN and CDR2 SYDVKM. The CDR3 is made up of 16 amino acids. CDR3 DNA sequence: TGTGCCAGCAGTTTAGGCAAACTAGCGGGAGGGGATACGCAGTATTTT. Amino acid sequence: CASSLGKLAGGDTQYF.

This clone has a handful of counts. The J gene is TRBJ1-4, the V gene TRBV14, with unresolved D. The CDR3 has 13 residues. Trimming left V 8 bases short and J 0 bases short, with 7 bases between. Germline V lookup: CDR1 SGHDN, CDR2 FVKESK. CDR3 DNA sequence: TGTGCCAGCCTCGGTGCAACTAATGAAAAACTGTTTTTT. This gives the protein CASLGATNEKLFF.

This clone was counted once. The chain employs TRBV6-5 and TRBJ1-2, with TRBD1 matching over 9 bases. The J segment lost 4 bases and the V segment lost 7 bases, leaving 10 bases of the junction unmatched. CDR1 and CDR2 from the germline V gene are MNHEY and SVGAGI. The CDR3 covers 15 residues. The CDR3 here is CASKRTGEGVYGYTF. The CDR3 nucleotides are TGTGCCAGCAAACGGACAGGGGAGGGAGTCTATGGCTACACCTTC.

This chain's CDR3 is CASHRGGKGSYEQYF. For the CDR3, the DNA is TGTGCCAGCCATAGAGGGGGAAAGGGGTCCTACGAGCAGTACTTC. The chain carries TRBV13 and TRBJ2-7, with D possibly matching TRBD1 (6 bases). The CDR3 consists of 15 residues. Germline V gene lookup returns CDR1 PRHDT and CDR2 FYEKMQ (reference sequence). The ends were cut back, 8 bases at V and 1 base at J, with 18 bases in the middle.

The J gene is TRBJ2-3, the V gene TRBV9; TRBD2 agrees at 13 bases. From germline, CDR1 is SGDLS and CDR2 YYNGEE. Losses at the gene ends were 3 bases for V and 2 bases for J; bases not matched to a gene: 6. The CDR3 runs to 17 residues. In DNA form, the CDR3 reads TGTGCCAGCAGCGGAGGGACTAGCGGGGTAGACACAGATACGCAGTATTTT. Amino acid sequence: CASSGGTSGVDTDTQYF.

V and J are TRBV14 and TRBJ1-1; D is ambiguous. CDR3 length equals 17 residues. Trimming removed 6 bases at V and 0 bases at J, with 20 bases between. CDR1 and CDR2 from the germline V gene are SGHDN and FVKESK. CDR3 in DNA: TGTGCCAGCAGTCAGTATGGCAGGAACCCTCTGAACACTGAAGCTTTCTTT. This translates into CASSQYGRNPLNTEAFF.

Regarding this clone: The junction departs from germline at one end; a sequencing error may be responsible. The chain recombines TRBV19 with TRBJ1-1; D not resolved. The CDR3 is 15 amino acids. Germline CDR1 LNHDA, CDR2 SQIVND (reference sequence). Here the CDR3 reads CASIIYKRLRTEAFF. The CDR3 bases are TGTGCCAGTATTATATATAAGCGACTCCGGACTGAAGCTTTCTTT.

V gene TRBV6-5 combines with J gene TRBJ2-1; D possibly corresponds to TRBD2 (6 bases). Germline V gene data show CDR1 as MNHEY and CDR2 as SVGAGI. V lost 6 bases and J 1 base, leaving 10 bases between the germline ends. This CDR3 region has 14 residues. CDR3 sequence: CASSRGGSYNEQFF. The CDR3 coding sequence is TGTGCCAGCAGCCGCGGAGGGTCCTACAATGAGCAGTTCTTC.

This clone was seen more than once but under ten times. In the same sample, other DNA sequences code for this CDR3. The genes are TRBV27 and TRBJ1-5, with TRBD1 matching 10 bases. CDR1 and CDR2 from the germline V gene are MNHEY and SMNVEV (reference sequence). J lost 6 bases, V lost 6 bases, and 5 bases had no gene match. The CDR3 loop spans 14 amino acids. The CDR3 reads CASSPDRGGQPQHF. CDR3 bases: TGTGCCAGCAGCCCGGACAGGGGGGGTCAGCCCCAGCATTTT.